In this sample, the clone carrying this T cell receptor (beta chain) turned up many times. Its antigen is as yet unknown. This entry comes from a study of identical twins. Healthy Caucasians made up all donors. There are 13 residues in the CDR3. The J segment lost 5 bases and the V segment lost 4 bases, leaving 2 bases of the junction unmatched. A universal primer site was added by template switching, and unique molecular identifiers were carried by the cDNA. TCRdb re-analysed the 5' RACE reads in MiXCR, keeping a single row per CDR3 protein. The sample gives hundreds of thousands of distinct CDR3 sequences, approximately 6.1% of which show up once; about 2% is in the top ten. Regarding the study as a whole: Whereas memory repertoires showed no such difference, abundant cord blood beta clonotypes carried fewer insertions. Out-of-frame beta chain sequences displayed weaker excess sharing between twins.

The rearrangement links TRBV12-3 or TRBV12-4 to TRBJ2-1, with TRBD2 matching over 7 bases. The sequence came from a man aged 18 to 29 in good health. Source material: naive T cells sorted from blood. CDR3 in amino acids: CASSSGGHNEQFF. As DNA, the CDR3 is TGTGCCAGCAGTTCGGGGGGACACAATGAGCAGTTCTTC.